One and the same sample provided the 16 T cell receptor beta chains below, sequenced in a study of cytomegalovirus exposure and HLA in healthy donors. TCRdb's table, derived via immunoSEQ multiplex PCR, lists solely in-frame clones and lacks some. The sample holds 170,000 or so clones, roughly 85% seen once. The specimen was PBMCs. Receptors originate from a man younger than 35 in good health and CMV-seropositive.

V usage is TRBV5-6 and J usage is TRBJ2-7; D is uncertain. Germline V gene sequence: CDR1 SGHDT, CDR2 YYEEEE. V was pared by 0 bases and J by 0 bases, with 7 bases between. This CDR3 region has 14 residues. The CDR3 bases are TGTGCCAGCAGCTTGGAGAGTGACTCCTACGAGCAGTACTTC. It encodes CASSLESDSYEQYF.

The CDR3: CASSLAPSGYEQYF. In DNA, the CDR3 is TGTGCCAGCAGCCTCGCGCCCTCGGGTTACGAGCAGTACTTC. The chain couples TRBV21-1 to TRBJ2-7; the table's D call, TRBD2, was not checked against the DNA. TRBV21-1 is assigned pseudogene status. CDR3 length: 14 residues.

The chain carries TRBV27 and TRBJ1-6, with TRBD1 as a possible D gene (5 bases). This CDR3 comprises 16 residues. Trimming removed 2 bases from V and 10 bases from J, with 18 bases in between. CDR1 is MNHEY and CDR2 is SMNVEV in the germline V gene (reference sequence). The CDR3: CASSLRAGRVTSPLHF. CDR3 sequence (DNA): TGTGCCAGCAGTTTAAGGGCTGGCAGGGTAACATCACCCCTCCACTTT.

This chain joins TRBV29-1 and TRBJ2-4, with 7 bases identical to TRBD2. The CDR3 runs 15 residues. V shed 2 bases and J 6 bases; nucleotides not matched to a gene: 10. In germline, CDR1 is SQVTM, CDR2 ANQGSEA. The CDR3 DNA reads TGCAGCGTTGAACCCCCGGCGGGGGTGGGAAACATTCAGTACTTC. Its protein product is CSVEPPAGVGNIQYF. The variable domain in full, completed from reference TRBV29-1 and TRBJ2-4, reads SAVISQKPSRDICQRGTSLTIQCQVDSQVTMMFWYRQQPGQSLTLIATANQGSEATYESGFVIDKFPISRPNLTFSTLTVSNMSPEDSSIYLCSVEPPAGVGNIQYFGAGTRLSVL.

The CDR3 is CASSLTGTVFYEQYF. The DNA of the CDR3 is TGTGCCAGCAGTTTAACCGGGACAGTTTTCTACGAGCAGTACTTC. The chain is built from TRBV28 and TRBJ2-7; 7 bases align to TRBD1. The ends lost 2 bases at V and 3 bases at J; junction bases unmatched: 7. Germline CDR1 is MDHEN and CDR2 is SYDVKM. The CDR3 totals 15 residues.

The rearrangement uses TRBV7-9 and TRBJ1-2; no reliable D call. The CDR3 is made up of 12 amino acids. In germline, CDR1 is SEHNR, CDR2 FQNEAQ (reference sequence). Trimming removed 7 bases at V and 8 bases at J, with 14 bases between. The CDR3 coding sequence is TGTGCCAGCACCGCGCCATCGGGGGGCTACACCTTC. It is translated as CASTAPSGGYTF.

The chain carries TRBV28 and TRBJ2-2; TRBD1 is a possible D gene (5 bases). CDR1 and CDR2 (germline): MDHEN, SYDVKM. Trimming pared 3 bases from V and 4 bases from J, leaving 12 bases between. The CDR3 runs to 15 residues. In DNA form, the CDR3 reads TGTGCCAGCAGTTTGGTCGACAGATTCACCGGGGAGCTGTTTTTT. This translates into CASSLVDRFTGELFF.

The gene calls are TRBV28 and TRBJ1-2, with D hard to call. The germline V gene has CDR1 MDHEN and CDR2 SYDVKM. V was trimmed by 3 bases and J by 2 bases, leaving 13 bases between them. The CDR3 runs to 15 residues. The CDR3 bases are TGTGCCAGCAGTTTCAGCATGACTCAAAACTATGGCTACACCTTC. Translated: CASSFSMTQNYGYTF.

This chain uses TRBV7-5 with TRBJ1-5. TRBV7-5 is a pseudogene locus. This CDR3 is built from 15 residues. The CDR3 is CARSPPPENNQPQHF. The CDR3 DNA follows: TGTGCCAGAAGCCCTCCCCCTGAGAACAATCAGCCCCAGCATTTT.

The chain carries TRBV7-9 and TRBJ2-7; possibly TRBD1 for D (7 bases). The CDR3 is 16 amino acids. CDR1 and CDR2 from the germline V gene are SEHNR and FQNEAQ (reference sequence). Trimming took 5 bases from V and 7 from J, leaving 24 bases between them. The chain's CDR3 is CASSPQGGHRLGEQYF. The CDR3 region has the DNA TGTGCCAGCAGCCCCCAGGGGGGACATCGGCTGGGAGAGCAGTACTTC.

This chain's CDR3 is CASSLRGNGHEQYF. The CDR3 DNA is TGTGCCAGCAGCTTGAGGGGAAATGGCCACGAGCAGTACTTC. The gene calls are TRBV5-4 and TRBJ2-7; TRBD1 is a possible D gene (5 bases). Germline V lookup: CDR1 SGHNT, CDR2 YYREEE (reference sequence). The CDR3 is 14 amino acids. With 1 base removed from V and 5 bases from J, the gap between germline ends came to 13 bases.

The chain is built from TRBV6-5 and TRBJ2-3, with 13 bases matching TRBD2. Trimming at V came to 5 bases and at J to 7 bases, leaving 6 bases not matched to a gene. CDR3 length: 15 amino acids. The germline CDR1 and CDR2 sequences are MNHEY and SVGAGI. CDR3 nucleotides: TGTGCCAGCAGTAAACTAGCGGGGGGGATAAATACGCAGTATTTT. Translated, it gives CASSKLAGGINTQYF.

The chain recombines TRBV5-8 with TRBJ1-5; TRBD1 might be the D (5 bases). The CDR3 totals 14 residues. CDR1 is SGHTS and CDR2 is YDEGEE in the germline V gene. V shed 0 bases and J shed 7 bases, with 11 bases lying between them. CDR3 protein: CASSLEGVRQPQHF. CDR3 DNA: TGTGCCAGCAGCTTGGAAGGGGTCCGGCAGCCCCAGCATTTT.

The chain employs TRBV7-2 and TRBJ2-7; no firm D call. The length of the CDR3 is 15 residues. Germline CDR1 SGHTA, CDR2 FQGNSA. V lost 5 bases to trimming and J lost 7 bases, with 21 bases between them. The DNA of the CDR3 is TGTGCCAGCAGCGTTGGATCCACGCTCGACATGGAGCAGTACTTC. The encoded protein is CASSVGSTLDMEQYF.

The chain employs TRBV7-9 and TRBJ1-4; 9 nucleotides agree with TRBD1. V dropped 4 bases and J dropped 7; count of bases not matched to a gene: 4. Per the germline V gene, CDR1 is SEHNR and CDR2 is FQNEAQ (reference sequence). The CDR3 is 14 amino acids. CDR3 sequence: CASSSDRGAEKLFF. The CDR3 nucleotides read TGTGCCAGCAGCTCGGACAGGGGAGCTGAAAAACTGTTTTTT. The complete variable domain, with remaining parts taken from reference TRBV7-9 and TRBJ1-4, reads DTGVSQNPRHKITKRGQNVTFRCDPISEHNRLYWYRQTLGQGPEFLTYFQNEAQLEKSRLLSDRFSAERPKGSFSTLEIQRTEQGDSAMYLCASSSDRGAEKLFFGSGTQLSVL.

This rearrangement joins TRBV27 to TRBJ2-7; 8 bases fit TRBD2. Germline CDR1 MNHEY, CDR2 SMNVEV (reference sequence). The trim removed 6 bases at V and 5 bases at J, leaving 9 bases unmatched. CDR3 length: 14 residues. CDR3 bases: TGTGCCAGCAGCCCATTCGGGAGGGCGCACGAGCAGTACTTC. Encoded protein: CASSPFGRAHEQYF.